This TCR beta chain was captured in a study of blood T cells in healthy people across ages. Using a J-beta primer mix together with a sample-barcoded 5' primer, a second PCR was run for roughly 7 to 11 cycles. TCRdb independently ran MiXCR on the 5' RACE reads; one entry per CDR3 protein. Of hundreds of thousands of distinct CDR3 sequences listed, 55% to 70% are singletons. Per germline, CDR1 GTSNPN and CDR2 SVGIG (reference sequence). This CDR3 comprises 15 residues. Trimming removed 0 bases at V and 6 bases at J, with 17 bases between. The sequenced material came from blood. This TCR was recovered from a man between 25 and 39 years old in good health. The chain couples TRBV30 to TRBJ1-2, with D unresolved. The CDR3 DNA is TGTGCCTGGAGTGTACGATATCCAAAGCGGGATGGCTACACCTTC. It specifies CAWSVRYPKRDGYTF.